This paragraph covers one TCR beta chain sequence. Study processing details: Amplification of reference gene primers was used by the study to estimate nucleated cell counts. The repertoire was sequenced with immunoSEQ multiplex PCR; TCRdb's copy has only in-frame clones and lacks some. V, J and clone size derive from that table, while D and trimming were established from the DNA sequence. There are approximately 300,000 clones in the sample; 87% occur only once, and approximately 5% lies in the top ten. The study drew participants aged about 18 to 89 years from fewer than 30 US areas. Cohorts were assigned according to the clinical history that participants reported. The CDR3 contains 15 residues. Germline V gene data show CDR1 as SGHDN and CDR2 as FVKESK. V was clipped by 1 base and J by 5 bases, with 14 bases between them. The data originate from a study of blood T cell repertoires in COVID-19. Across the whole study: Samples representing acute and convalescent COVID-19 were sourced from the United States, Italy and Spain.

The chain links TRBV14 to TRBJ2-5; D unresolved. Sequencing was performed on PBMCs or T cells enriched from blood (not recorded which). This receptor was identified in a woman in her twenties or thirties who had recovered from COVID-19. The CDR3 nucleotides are TGTGCCAGCAGCCAAGCCGGTGTGAGAGGCGAGACCCAGTACTTC. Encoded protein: CASSQAGVRGETQYF. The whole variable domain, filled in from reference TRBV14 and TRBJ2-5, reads EAGVTQFPSHSVIEKGQTVTLRCDPISGHDNLYWYRRVMGKEIKFLLHFVKESKQDESGMPNNRFLAERTGGTYSTLKVQPAELEDSGVYFCASSQAGVRGETQYFGPGTRLLVL.